This TCR beta chain was sequenced in a study of response to subunit inactivated influenza vaccine. TCRdb re-called the RT-PCR reads through MiXCR, storing one row per CDR3 protein. The sample records about 520,000 distinct CDR3 sequences, roughly 7.6% being singletons. There are 17 residues in the CDR3. Germline CDR1 reads SGHKS; CDR2 reads YYEKEE (reference sequence). The chain has TRBV5-5 and TRBJ2-1; 7 positions match TRBD2. The sample in question was PBMCs from blood, obtained 23 months after vaccination. This receptor was obtained from a man between 50 and 75 years old who received an inactivated influenza vaccine. In DNA form, the CDR3 reads TGTCACAGCAGCTTGCCCCCCTTTACGGGGGGATTCAATGAGCAGTTCTTC. Amino acids: CHSSLPPFTGGFNEQFF.